The rows below give T cell receptor beta chains drawn from one sample of a study of shared clonotypes between healthy human individuals. TCRdb keeps only in-frame clones here, not all; method: immunoSEQ multiplex PCR. The sample contains fewer than 2.5 million clones, under 95% of which appear only once. What was sequenced was naive CD4+ T cells from PBMCs. These receptors were taken from a man aged 18 to 30 in good health. Some clones in this sample may be carry-over from other donors' samples. Both conserved end residues are trimmed from each CDR3. The listing skips clone size in some rows; elsewhere it reads once, few, many or a size class.

v_gene | abundance | len | CDR3aa
TRBV7-2 | NA | 14 | ASSFDPVLLGYEQY
TRBV11-2 | NA | 13 | ASSLDPGQGNGYT
TRBV7-3 | NA | 12 | ASSNGTSLLKQF
TRBV5-1 | NA | 13 | ASSLHTGVGEKLF
TRBV7-3 | NA | 13 | ASSPGRGLPDTQY
TRBV2 | NA | 12 | ASSEIRATDTQY
TRBV5-1 | once | 11 | ASSSTGWETQY
TRBV10-1 | NA | 13 | ASSAILGADTEAF
TRBV5-1 | NA | 13 | ASSLAGDMNTEAF
TRBV9 | NA | 13 | ASSAPGASTDTQY
TRBV9 | NA | 13 | ASSARSEGAGELF
TRBV28 | NA | 13 | ASSLRGTVNWELF
TRBV5-1 | NA | 12 | ASSTGGYADTQY
TRBV5-5 | NA | 14 | ASSLGSLSSYNEQF
TRBV7-2 | NA | 12 | ASSLQGYYNEQF
TRBV7-9 | NA | 14 | ASSPDGGGPAIEQF
TRBV7-2 | NA | 12 | ASSLDRMNTEAF
TRBV6-6 | NA | 13 | ASSGRDRGSLKLF
TRBV13 | NA | 10 | ASSPGPPEQF
TRBV7-3 | NA | 11 | ASSLGRPNEQF
TRBV30 | NA | 11 | AHKNQGAGEQF
TRBV6-5 | NA | 12 | ASRDGSSTGELF
TRBV6-5 | NA | 13 | ASSYSKLGGGAQF
TRBV29-1 | NA | 14 | SVEGTSGRAADTQY
TRBV11-2 | NA | 10 | ASSLAEETQY
TRBV19 | NA | 13 | ASRTGTSGRNEQF
TRBV2 | NA | 11 | ASTPQGVTEAF
TRBV7-2 | NA | 14 | ASSQPGSGSSDEQF
TRBV6-5 | NA | 10 | ASSPNRETLH
TRBV5-1 | NA | 12 | ASSRSSTYNEQF
TRBV2 | NA | 11 | ASRNMVQTEAF
TRBV10-3 | NA | 13 | AISEFVLGANVLT
TRBV5-1 | NA | 14 | ASSPDSGTGIYEQY
TRBV11-3 | NA | 15 | ASSPGLAGGPLDEQF
TRBV28 | NA | 12 | ASSSGVTDTEAF
TRBV6-5 | NA | 14 | ASSYSGGLGIYEQY
TRBV10-3 | NA | 12 | AIRGGGGEGPQH
TRBV27 | NA | 13 | ASRTPRDTTYGYT
TRBV5-4 | NA | 12 | ASSRPGTGEGYT
TRBV11-2 | NA | 11 | ASSLGSKETQY
TRBV7-9 | NA | 16 | ASRPKFRDSKNTGELF
TRBV19 | NA | 12 | ASSIGGRLQPQH
TRBV5-6 | NA | 11 | ASRKGFQETQY
TRBV7-3 | NA | 13 | ASSSPAGPYNEQF
TRBV5-5 | NA | 15 | ASSSYWDRVSSYEQY
TRBV19 | NA | 11 | ASNPILGGEQY